This T cell receptor beta chain was sequenced in a study of shared clonotypes between healthy human individuals. Overall study findings and caveats: Blood was the only sampled material, and tissue repertoires likely differ.

On this clone itself: Its antigen is not known.

The V gene end was trimmed by 5 bases and the J gene end by 5 bases; junction bases not matched to a gene: 10. CDR1 and CDR2 (germline): SQVTM, ANQGSEA. CDR3 length: 15 residues. Assay: immunoSEQ multiplex PCR; the TCRdb copy retains only in-frame clones and omits some. Counted here are some 680,000 clones, about three quarters occurring once; the ten biggest clones make up around 2%. The source is a woman aged 25 to 39 in good health. The chain joins TRBV29-1 to TRBJ2-2, with 8 bases lining up with TRBD2. The sequencing input was memory CD4+ T cells sorted from blood. Subset given: CD45RA-negative fraction. The CDR3 here is CSVRSLAEGTGELFF. CDR3 coding DNA: TGCAGCGTTCGTTCACTAGCGGAGGGGACCGGGGAGCTGTTTTTT.